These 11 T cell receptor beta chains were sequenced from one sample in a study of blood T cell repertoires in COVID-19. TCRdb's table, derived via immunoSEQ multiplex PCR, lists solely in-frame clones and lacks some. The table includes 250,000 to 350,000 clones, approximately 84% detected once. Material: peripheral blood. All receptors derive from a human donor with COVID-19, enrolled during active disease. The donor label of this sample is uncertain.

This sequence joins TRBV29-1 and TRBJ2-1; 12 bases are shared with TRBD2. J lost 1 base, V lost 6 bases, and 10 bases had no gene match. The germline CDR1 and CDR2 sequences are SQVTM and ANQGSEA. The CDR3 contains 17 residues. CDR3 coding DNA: TGCAGCGTGGGGGGACTAGCGGGCGGCGGATCCTACAATGAGCAGTTCTTC. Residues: CSVGGLAGGGSYNEQFF.

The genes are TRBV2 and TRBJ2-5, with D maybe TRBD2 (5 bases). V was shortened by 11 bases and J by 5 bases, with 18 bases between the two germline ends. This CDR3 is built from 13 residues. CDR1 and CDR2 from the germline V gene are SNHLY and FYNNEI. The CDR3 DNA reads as TGTGCCCACCGACTTGAGGGTGGGGAGACCCAGTACTTC. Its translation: CAHRLEGGETQYF.

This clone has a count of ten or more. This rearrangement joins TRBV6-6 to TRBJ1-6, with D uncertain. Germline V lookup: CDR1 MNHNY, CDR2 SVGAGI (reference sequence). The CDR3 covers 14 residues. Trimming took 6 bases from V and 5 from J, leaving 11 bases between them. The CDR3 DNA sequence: TGTGCCAGCAGCAGGACGGGAGATAATTCACCCCTCCACTTT. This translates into CASSRTGDNSPLHF.

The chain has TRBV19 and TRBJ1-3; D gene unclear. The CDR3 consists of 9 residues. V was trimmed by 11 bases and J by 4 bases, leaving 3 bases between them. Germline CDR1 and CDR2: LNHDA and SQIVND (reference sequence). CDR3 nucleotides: TGTGCCGTAGGAAACACCATATATTTT. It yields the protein CAVGNTIYF. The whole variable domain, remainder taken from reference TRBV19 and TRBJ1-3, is DGGITQSPKYLFRKEGQNVTLSCEQNLNHDAMYWYRQDPGQGLRLIYYSQIVNDFQKGDIAEGYSVSREKKESFPLTVTSAQKNPTAFYLCAVGNTIYFGEGSWLTVV.

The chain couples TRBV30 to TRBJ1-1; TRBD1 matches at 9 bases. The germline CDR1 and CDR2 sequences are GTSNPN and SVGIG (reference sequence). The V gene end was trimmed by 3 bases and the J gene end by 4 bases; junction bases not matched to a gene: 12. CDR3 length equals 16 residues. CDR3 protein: CAWRLTGGPWGTEAFF. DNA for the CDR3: TGTGCCTGGAGGCTTACAGGGGGCCCATGGGGCACTGAAGCTTTCTTT.

In nucleotides, the CDR3 is TGTGCCAGCAGCTGGGGAGCGCCTGGAAACACCATATATTTT. This sequence encodes CASSWGAPGNTIYF. The rearrangement uses TRBV28 and TRBJ1-3; D remains unclear. The V and J ends lost 6 bases and 2 bases respectively, with 11 bases between them. Germline CDR1 MDHEN, CDR2 SYDVKM. The CDR3 has 14 amino acids.

In DNA, the CDR3 is TGTGCCAGCCGACAGGGGCCCCACGAGCAGTACTTC. This encodes CASRQGPHEQYF. The genes are TRBV2 and TRBJ2-7; 8 bases match TRBD1. This CDR3 is built from 12 residues. Germline CDR1 is SNHLY and CDR2 is FYNNEI. Unmatched junction bases numbered 5, after V lost 8 bases and J lost 5 bases. The entire variable domain, with the rest obtained from reference TRBV2 and TRBJ2-7, is as follows: EPEVTQTPSHQVTQMGQEVILRCVPISNHLYFYWYRQILGQKVEFLVSFYNNEISEKSEIFDDQFSVERPDGSNFTLKIRSTKLEDSAMYFCASRQGPHEQYFGPGTRLTVT.

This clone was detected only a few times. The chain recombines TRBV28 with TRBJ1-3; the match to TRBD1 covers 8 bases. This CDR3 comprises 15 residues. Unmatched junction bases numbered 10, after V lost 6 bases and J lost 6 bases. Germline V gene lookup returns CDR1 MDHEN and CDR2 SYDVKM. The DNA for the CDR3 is TGTGCCAGCAGCGGCCCCAGGACAGGGACAAACACCATATATTTT. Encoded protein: CASSGPRTGTNTIYF.

This chain's CDR3 is CASSFGGQEGQPQHF. The CDR3 bases are TGTGCCAGCAGTTTTGGGGGACAGGAGGGCCAGCCCCAGCATTTT. The gene calls are TRBV28 and TRBJ1-5; 8 bases are shared with TRBD1. V gave up 3 bases and J gave up 7 bases; unmatched junction bases: 8. This CDR3 is 15 amino acids long. CDR1 is MDHEN and CDR2 is SYDVKM in the germline V gene.

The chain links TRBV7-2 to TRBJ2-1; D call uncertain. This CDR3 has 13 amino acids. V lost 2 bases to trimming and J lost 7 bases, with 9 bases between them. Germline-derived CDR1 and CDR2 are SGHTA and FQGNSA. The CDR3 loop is CASSLLTGNEQFF. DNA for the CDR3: TGTGCCAGCAGCTTACTAACCGGTAATGAGCAGTTCTTC.

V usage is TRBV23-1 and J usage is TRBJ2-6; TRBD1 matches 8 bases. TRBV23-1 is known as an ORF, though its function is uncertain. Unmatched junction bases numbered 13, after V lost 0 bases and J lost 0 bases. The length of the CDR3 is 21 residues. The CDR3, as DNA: TGCGCCAGCAGTCAATCAGTTATCCCGGCGGACAGGGTCTCTGGGGCCAACGTCCTGACTTTC. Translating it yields CASSQSVIPADRVSGANVLTF.